Following are 8 T cell receptor beta chains from one sample sequenced in a study of blood T cell repertoires in COVID-19 (dated by TCRdb to 2019 to 2021). Library creation used the immunoSEQ multiplex PCR assay. TCRdb's version of the immuneACCESS table is confined to in-frame rearrangements and falls short of the full clone set. An unresolved V gene accounts for under half of the shortfall where checked; the remainder is of unknown origin. The sample table records just over 60,000 clones; more than 65% of these occur just once. The leading ten clones occupy around 21% of the sample. Input material: peripheral blood. All receptors come from a woman older than 75 with active or convalescent COVID-19.

This rearrangement joins TRBV18 to TRBJ1-2, with 9 positions matching TRBD1. The ends lost 0 bases at V and 8 bases at J; junction bases unmatched: 7. CDR1 and CDR2 (germline): KGHSH, LQKENI. This CDR3 spans 15 amino acids. This CDR3 reads CASSPPTDRGWGYTF. The CDR3 bases are TGTGCCAGCTCACCACCTACGGACAGGGGATGGGGCTACACCTTC.

By proportion, this clone is medium-sized (0.01 to 0.1%). V gene TRBV30 combines with J gene TRBJ1-2, with no clear D. Germline-derived CDR1 and CDR2 are GTSNPN and SVGIG (reference sequence). Between the trimmed V and J ends, which lost 7 bases and 1 base, there was a span of 13 bases. This CDR3 is built from 13 residues. The CDR3, as DNA: TGTGCCTCTAACCCAGGCTTTAACTATGGCTACACCTTC. Its protein is CASNPGFNYGYTF.

As concerns this clone: This sample includes further DNA sequences coding for the same CDR3. The V call is TRBV7-9, the J call TRBJ2-5; TRBD2 matches 13 bases. CDR3 length equals 17 residues. CDR1 and CDR2 (germline): SEHNR, FQNEAQ (reference sequence). The junction had 7 bases not matched to a gene; V was cut back by 4 bases and J by 2 bases. CDR3 protein: CASSWGRTSGGQETQYF. The DNA for the CDR3 is TGTGCCAGCAGCTGGGGGCGGACTAGCGGGGGTCAAGAGACCCAGTACTTC.

The chain carries TRBV7-6 and TRBJ2-7; D possibly corresponds to TRBD2 (7 bases). This CDR3 spans 13 amino acids. From germline, CDR1 is SGHVS and CDR2 FNYEAQ. V lost 3 bases, J lost 4 bases, and 10 bases lay in between. The CDR3 protein is CASSFGGAYEQYF. The CDR3, as DNA: TGTGCCAGCAGCTTTGGGGGGGCTTACGAGCAGTACTTC.

This rearrangement joins TRBV3-1 (or the pseudogene TRBV3-2) to TRBJ1-1; tentative D call: TRBD1 (6 bases). Germline CDR1 reads LGHDT; CDR2 reads YNNKEL (reference sequence). Trimming cost V 2 bases and J 14 bases, with 18 bases left between them. The CDR3 totals 13 residues. In nucleotides, the CDR3 is TGTGCCAGCAGCCAAAGTGACAGGACCTCGGGGTTCTTT. It is translated as CASSQSDRTSGFF.

This rearrangement joins TRBV19 to TRBJ1-4; 9 bases map to TRBD1. V gave up 5 bases and J gave up 8 bases; unmatched junction bases: 12. The CDR3 is made up of 16 amino acids. Germline-derived CDR1 and CDR2 are LNHDA and SQIVND (reference sequence). CDR3 nucleotides: TGTGCCAGTAGTTATTCCACAGGGGGCATTGCGGAAAAACTGTTTTTT. Encoded protein: CASSYSTGGIAEKLFF.

This chain uses TRBV28 with TRBJ1-2; D is ambiguous. In germline, CDR1 is MDHEN, CDR2 SYDVKM. V was shortened by 1 base and J by 5 bases, with 5 bases between the two germline ends. The CDR3 loop spans 12 amino acids. In DNA, the CDR3 is TGTGCCAGCAGTTTATCGGGGTATGGCTACACCTTC. Protein: CASSLSGYGYTF.

This chain links TRBV3-1 (or the pseudogene TRBV3-2) with TRBJ1-2; D remains unclear. V was clipped by 3 bases and J by 8 bases, with 13 bases between them. Germline-derived CDR1 and CDR2 are LGHDT and YNNKEL (reference sequence). There are 13 residues in the CDR3. CDR3 sequence reads: CASSQYLSGGYTF. The CDR3 DNA follows: TGTGCCAGCAGCCAGTACCTCTCGGGGGGCTACACCTTC.